These T cell receptor beta chains were read from a single sample in a study of sequential checkpoint blockade in melanoma. The data were produced by immunoSEQ multiplex PCR, yet TCRdb's version contains in-frame clones alone and is incomplete. Of 10,000 to 15,000 clones in the sample, less than 70% were seen once. The sequences come from CD8+ T cells sorted from blood (inferred from file names), collected from a patient given nivolumab and ipilimumab in sequence. Receptor source: a human donor with melanoma. CDR3s include the opening cysteine and the closing phenylalanine or tryptophan. D genes are given only for firm matches. Not all rows give a size; the values are once, few, many and, for expanded clones, a class.

abundance,j_gene,len,d_gene,v_gene,CDR3nt,CDR3aa
-,TRBJ2-7,12,-,TRBV9,TGTGCCAGCAGCTTCAGGCCCTACGAGCAGTACTTC,CASSFRPYEQYF
-,TRBJ1-1,16,TRBD1,TRBV7-6,TGTGCCAGCAGCCTCCGGGACAGGGGACAGAACACTGAAGCTTTCTTT,CASSLRDRGQNTEAFF
-,TRBJ2-7,12,TRBD2,TRBV7-2,TGTGCCAGCAGTCCGACTAGCGGAGCCGCACGATTC,CASSPTSGAARF
-,TRBJ2-4,15,TRBD1,TRBV7-9,TGTGCCAGCAGCTCGGACAGGGCGATCTACAACATTCAGTACTTC,CASSSDRAIYNIQYF
medium-sized,TRBJ1-2,15,-,TRBV7-9,TGTGCCAGCAGCCCCGACGGAGGGGCTAACTATGGCTACACCTTC,CASSPDGGANYGYTF
-,TRBJ2-3,16,-,TRBV7-9,TGTGCCAGCAGCTTAGTCGGCCCGGGTCTAACAGATACGCAGTATTTT,CASSLVGPGLTDTQYF
medium-sized,TRBJ2-5,16,TRBD2,TRBV7-9,TGTGCCAGCAGTTCGAGAGCGGGAGGGCCGAAGGAGACCCAGTACTTC,CASSSRAGGPKETQYF
-,TRBJ1-1,13,-,TRBV14,TGTGCCAGCAGCCAAGTACTGAGGACTGAAGCTTTCTTT,CASSQVLRTEAFF
-,TRBJ2-5,12,TRBD2,TRBV5-4,TGTGCCAGCAGCCCGCGGGGGGAGACCCAGTACTTC,CASSPRGETQYF
once,TRBJ2-6,18,TRBD1,TRBV2,TGTGCCAGCAGGGAGACAGGGGCTTTAAGCTCTGGGGCCAACGTCCTGACTTTC,CASRETGALSSGANVLTF
-,TRBJ2-7,15,TRBD1,TRBV4-2,TGTGCCAGCAGCCAAGACGAAGACAGGGCCTACGAGCAGTACTTC,CASSQDEDRAYEQYF
-,TRBJ2-3,16,-,TRBV18,TGTGCCAGCTCGCCCAGAGACGGGGAGCCCACAGATACGCAGTATTTT,CASSPRDGEPTDTQYF
few,TRBJ2-7,15,TRBD1,TRBV4-1,TGCGCCAGCAGCCAAGATACGGACAGGTCCTACGAGCAGTACTTC,CASSQDTDRSYEQYF
-,TRBJ1-1,13,-,TRBV15,TGTGCCACCTCATCAGGGTTCAACACTGAAGCTTTCTTT,CATSSGFNTEAFF
-,TRBJ1-4,12,TRBD1,TRBV7-6,TGTGCCAGCGGACAGGGGAATGAAAAACTGTTTTTT,CASGQGNEKLFF
few,TRBJ2-7,14,TRBD2,TRBV7-6,TGTGCCAGCAGCCCACTAGCGGGAACGGTCGAGCAGTACTTC,CASSPLAGTVEQYF
-,TRBJ2-1,16,TRBD2,TRBV10-3,TGTGCCATCAGTGACTCTAGCGGGAGGGACGACAATGAGCAGTTCTTC,CAISDSSGRDDNEQFF
-,TRBJ2-7,17,TRBD2,TRBV28,TGTGCCAGCAGTCCGACCTTGACTAGCGGGAGAATCTACGAGCAGTACTTC,CASSPTLTSGRIYEQYF
-,TRBJ2-1,15,TRBD2,TRBV19,TGTGCCAGTAGTCGGACTAGCGGGAGTTACAATGAGCAGTTCTTC,CASSRTSGSYNEQFF
-,TRBJ2-1,15,TRBD1,TRBV9,TGTGCCAGCAGCCAATCACAGGGGTCCTACAATGAGCAGTTCTTC,CASSQSQGSYNEQFF
medium-sized,TRBJ2-5,13,-,TRBV21-1,TGTGCCAGCGGGGCGGGGGGGCCTGAGACCCAGTACTTC,CASGAGGPETQYF
-,TRBJ1-2,11,-,TRBV6-1,TGTGCCAGCATCTACCGGCGGGGCTACACCTTC,CASIYRRGYTF
-,TRBJ1-2,11,-,TRBV9,TGTGCCAGCGGAGGGTTGGATGGCTACACCTTC,CASGGLDGYTF
-,TRBJ1-2,14,TRBD1,TRBV27,TGTGCCAGCAGTAAAGGGGGCGGAGGGAATGGCTACACCTTC,CASSKGGGGNGYTF
-,TRBJ1-4,15,-,TRBV28,TGTGCCAGCAGTCCAACAGGGTATATGGATGAAAAACTGTTTTTT,CASSPTGYMDEKLFF
-,TRBJ2-7,15,-,TRBV27,TGTGCCAGCAGTTTAACGGGTTTAGCGCCGTACGAGCAGTACTTC,CASSLTGLAPYEQYF
-,TRBJ2-5,12,-,TRBV19,TGTGCCAGTAGCGGGGTAATGGAGACCCAGTACTTC,CASSGVMETQYF
-,TRBJ2-7,15,TRBD2,TRBV5-1,TGCGCCAGCAGCTCTACCGGGACTAGCGTCTACGAGCAGTACTTC,CASSSTGTSVYEQYF
few,TRBJ2-7,15,-,TRBV5-4,TGTGCCAGCAGCGGCCCGGGGGTGAGCTCCTACGAGCAGTACTTC,CASSGPGVSSYEQYF
once,TRBJ2-3,15,TRBD1,TRBV27,TGTGCCAGCAGTGACAGGGAAGGAAGGGCAGATACGCAGTATTTT,CASSDREGRADTQYF
-,TRBJ1-1,16,-,TRBV7-9,TGTGCCAGCAGCTTAAACCAGGGGATGTGGAACACTGAAGCTTTCTTT,CASSLNQGMWNTEAFF
-,TRBJ2-3,13,TRBD1,TRBV19,TGTGCCAGTAAGACAGGGGGCTACGATACGCAGTATTTT,CASKTGGYDTQYF
-,TRBJ2-7,13,-,TRBV11-2,TGTGCCAGCAGCTTAGATATCTCCTACGAGCAGTACTTC,CASSLDISYEQYF
-,TRBJ1-1,16,TRBD1,TRBV9,TGTGCCAGCAGCGTAGGGGGACAGGGGGTATACACTGAAGCTTTCTTT,CASSVGGQGVYTEAFF
-,TRBJ2-1,16,TRBD2,TRBV14,TGTGCCAGCAGCCCGGGAGCGGGAAGAATGTTCAATGAGCAGTTCTTC,CASSPGAGRMFNEQFF
few,TRBJ2-7,17,-,TRBV5-6,TGTGCCAGAAGCTTGGTAAGGGGCAGGGTTGGCTCCTACGAGCAGTACTTC,CARSLVRGRVGSYEQYF
few,TRBJ1-1,15,-,TRBV9,TGTGCCAGCAGCGTAGAGGGCAGGGTAAACACTGAAGCTTTCTTT,CASSVEGRVNTEAFF
-,TRBJ2-7,12,TRBD2,TRBV19,TGTGCCAGTAGTTCTAGCGGCTACGAGCAGTACTTC,CASSSSGYEQYF
-,TRBJ2-7,14,-,TRBV5-4,TGTGCCAGCAGCTTTGGACAGTTAACCTACGAGCAGTACTTC,CASSFGQLTYEQYF
-,TRBJ2-7,16,TRBD2,TRBV6-1,TGTGCCAGCAGTGACCTTCTAGCGGGGGTCTTCTACGAGCAGTACTTC,CASSDLLAGVFYEQYF
-,TRBJ2-2,16,TRBD1,TRBV27,TGTGCCAGCAGTTCGGGACAGGGGCAATACACCGGGGAGCTGTTTTTT,CASSSGQGQYTGELFF
-,TRBJ1-1,15,TRBD1,TRBV5-1,TGCGCCAGCAGCTTGAGCGGACAGGGGTTCACTGAAGCTTTCTTT,CASSLSGQGFTEAFF